This TCR beta chain was documented in a study of cytomegalovirus exposure and HLA in healthy donors. PCR primers comprised 60 Vbeta and 13 Jbeta primers. Assay used: immunoSEQ multiplex PCR; TCRdb lists only in-frame clones, some missing. The sample gives about 150,000 clones, under 75% of which show up once; under 7.5% is in the top ten. Study-wide results and caveats: A further, later analysis showed that HLA-associated TCR beta chains (compared with equally common others) were more clonally expanded.

Germline trimming cut 2 bases from V and 4 bases from J; bases unmatched to any gene: 1. The length of the CDR3 is 13 residues. Germline loops: CDR1 SGHNT, CDR2 YYREEE (reference sequence). Remarks on this clone: Its target is not known.

The chain is built from TRBV5-4 and TRBJ2-3, with TRBD2 matching 7 bases. The sample comprised PBMCs. The sequence was collected from a woman aged 60 to 75 in good health and CMV-seropositive. CDR3 residues: CASSFSGSDTQYF. The CDR3 DNA follows: TGTGCCAGCAGCTTTAGCGGGTCAGATACGCAGTATTTT.